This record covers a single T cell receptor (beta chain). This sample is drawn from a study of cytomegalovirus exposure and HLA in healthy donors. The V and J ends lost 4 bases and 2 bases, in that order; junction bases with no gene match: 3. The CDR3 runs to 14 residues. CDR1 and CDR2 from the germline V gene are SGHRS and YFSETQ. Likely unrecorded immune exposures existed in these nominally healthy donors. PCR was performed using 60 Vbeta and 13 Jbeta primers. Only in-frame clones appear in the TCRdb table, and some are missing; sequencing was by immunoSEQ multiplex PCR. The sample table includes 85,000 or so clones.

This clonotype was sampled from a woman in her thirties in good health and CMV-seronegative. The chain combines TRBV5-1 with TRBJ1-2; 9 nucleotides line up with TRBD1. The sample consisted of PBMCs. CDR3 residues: CASSQTGGNYGYTF. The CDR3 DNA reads TGCGCCAGCAGCCAGACAGGGGGGAACTATGGCTACACCTTC.